The 21 T cell receptor beta chains in this list originate from one sample, sequenced in a study of blood T cell repertoires in COVID-19. Profiled with immunoSEQ multiplex PCR; TCRdb holds only in-frame clones, not every one. The table has a few hundred thousand clones, about 83% seen once. The sample consisted of PBMCs or T cells enriched from blood (not recorded which). The receptors shown here come from a woman between 50 and 59 years old who had recovered from COVID-19.

As to this clone: Distinct nucleotide sequences in the sample also encode this CDR3. This sequence joins TRBV2 and TRBJ2-1; 8 bases align to TRBD1. In germline, CDR1 is SNHLY, CDR2 FYNNEI. Trimming at V came to 9 bases and at J to 0 bases, leaving 4 bases not matched to a gene. This CDR3 contains 14 residues. In DNA form, the CDR3 reads TGTGCCAGTAGGACAGGGAGCTCCTACAATGAGCAGTTCTTC. Translated: CASRTGSSYNEQFF.

The chain has TRBV27 and TRBJ2-7; TRBD1 matches at 7 bases. Trimming cost V 4 bases and J 0 bases; bases outside gene matches: 6. The CDR3 totals 15 residues. CDR1 is MNHEY and CDR2 is SMNVEV in the germline V gene (reference sequence). CDR3 in amino acids: CASSSYRGNSYEQYF. The CDR3 DNA sequence: TGTGCCAGCAGTTCCTACAGGGGCAACTCCTACGAGCAGTACTTC.

CDR3 nucleotide sequence: TGTGCCAGCAGTCTTGGGACAGGGTCCTACGAGCAGTACTTC. It specifies CASSLGTGSYEQYF. V gene TRBV27 combines with J gene TRBJ2-7, with 9 bases lining up with TRBD1. The CDR3 is 14 amino acids. Germline lookup yields CDR1 MNHEY and CDR2 SMNVEV (reference sequence). V gave up 5 bases and J gave up 1 base; unmatched junction bases: 3.

The rearrangement joins TRBV6-5 to TRBJ1-1; D is possibly TRBD1 (6 bases). The germline V gene encodes CDR1 MNHEY and CDR2 SVGAGI. Trimming took 7 bases from V and 9 from J, leaving 21 bases between them. The CDR3 contains 14 residues. For the CDR3, the DNA is TGTGCCAGCAAATCGACAGGTTACCCTCCCCAAGCTTTCTTT. It specifies CASKSTGYPPQAFF.

This clone has only one observation. This chain links TRBV11-3 with TRBJ2-3, with unresolved D. The ends were cut back, 8 bases at V and 1 base at J, with 10 bases in the middle. The CDR3 consists of 13 residues. Looked up from germline, CDR1 is SGHNT and CDR2 is YENEEA. CDR3 coding DNA: TGTGCCAGCGGCCGAAGTCGCACAGATACGCAGTATTTT. It translates to CASGRSRTDTQYF.

The chain couples TRBV7-9 to TRBJ2-7; D is unresolved. Germline CDR1 and CDR2: SEHNR and FQNEAQ (reference sequence). CDR3 length: 16 amino acids. Trimming shortened V by 5 bases and J by 3 bases, and 20 bases separated the two germline ends. The CDR3 reads CASSPPGGSFFYEQYF. The CDR3 region has the DNA TGTGCCAGCAGCCCCCCGGGTGGTTCTTTTTTCTACGAGCAGTACTTC.

This clone was counted a few times. This chain connects TRBV11-2 to TRBJ2-2, with a possible D match to TRBD1 (6 bases). Germline V CDR1 and CDR2: SGHAT, FQNNGV. The CDR3 spans 18 residues. Trimming left V 6 bases short and J 4 bases short, with 24 bases between. The CDR3 sequence: CASSPRPAVTGSTGELFF. The CDR3 DNA is TGTGCCAGCAGTCCCCGACCCGCGGTTACAGGGAGCACCGGGGAGCTGTTTTTT.

The genes are TRBV27 and TRBJ1-5, with 12 positions matching TRBD1. V dropped 6 bases and J dropped 6; count of bases not matched to a gene: 12. Per the germline V gene, CDR1 is MNHEY and CDR2 is SMNVEV (reference sequence). The CDR3 runs to 17 residues. The CDR3: CASRSGTGGAFGQPQHF. CDR3 coding DNA: TGTGCCAGCAGATCCGGGACAGGGGGCGCGTTCGGTCAGCCCCAGCATTTT.

This clone appeared once. V is TRBV4-1 and J is TRBJ1-2; 7 bases line up with TRBD1. The V segment lost 4 bases and the J segment 4 bases; nucleotides outside the gene matches: 3. The germline CDR1 and CDR2 sequences are MGHRA and YSYEKL. The CDR3 sequence is 13 residues long. CDR3 sequence reads: CASSPWDSYGYTF. CDR3 nucleotide sequence: TGCGCCAGCAGCCCCTGGGACAGCTATGGCTACACCTTC.

The V and J genes are TRBV6-4 and TRBJ2-3; no reliable D call. From germline, CDR1 is MRHNA and CDR2 SNTAGT. The V end lost 4 bases, the J end lost 4 bases, and 12 bases lay between the germline ends. The CDR3 consists of 14 residues. CDR3 sequence reads: CASSGVGGADTQYF. In DNA form, the CDR3 reads TGTGCCAGCAGTGGGGTTGGCGGCGCAGATACGCAGTATTTT.

The chain is built from TRBV19 and TRBJ1-1; no clear D. CDR3 length: 15 residues. Germline CDR1 and CDR2: LNHDA and SQIVND (reference sequence). The V gene lost 6 bases and the J gene lost 4 bases, with 18 bases spanning the gap. The CDR3 reads CASSKVQAPSTEAFF. In nucleotides, the CDR3 is TGTGCCAGTAGCAAGGTGCAGGCCCCCAGCACTGAAGCTTTCTTT.

The chain couples TRBV2 to TRBJ2-2, with 8 positions matching TRBD1. The V segment lost 4 bases and the J segment 5 bases; nucleotides outside the gene matches: 3. Germline V gene sequence: CDR1 SNHLY, CDR2 FYNNEI. This CDR3 region has 14 residues. CDR3 in DNA: TGTGCCAGCAGTGGCGGACAGGGTACCGGGGAGCTGTTTTTT. As protein: CASSGGQGTGELFF.

The chain carries TRBV7-8 and TRBJ1-1, with 7 positions matching TRBD1. CDR1 and CDR2 (germline): SGHVS, FQNEAQ. The CDR3 extends over 15 amino acids. V lost 5 bases to trimming and J lost 0 bases; unmatched junction nucleotides: 6. As DNA, the CDR3 is TGTGCCAGCAGCGCGCAGGGGGTTGTGAACACTGAAGCTTTCTTT. Its translation: CASSAQGVVNTEAFF.

The CDR3 sequence is CASSRDTYSNQPQHF. CDR3 nucleotide sequence: TGTGCCAGCAGCCGGGACACCTATTCTAATCAGCCCCAGCATTTT. The chain couples TRBV7-2 to TRBJ1-5; D is possibly TRBD1 (6 bases). This CDR3 region has 15 residues. CDR1 and CDR2 from the germline V gene are SGHTA and FQGNSA. V lost 5 bases, J lost 4 bases, and 15 bases lay in between.

V usage is TRBV2 and J usage is TRBJ1-2; 7 bases match TRBD1. Looked up from germline, CDR1 is SNHLY and CDR2 is FYNNEI. The V and J ends lost 4 bases and 0 bases, in that order; junction bases with no gene match: 5. The CDR3 totals 15 residues. DNA for the CDR3: TGTGCCAGCAGTGGGACAGGAAGATCTAACTATGGCTACACCTTC. Its translation: CASSGTGRSNYGYTF. The full variable domain, rest sourced from reference TRBV2 and TRBJ1-2, is EPEVTQTPSHQVTQMGQEVILRCVPISNHLYFYWYRQILGQKVEFLVSFYNNEISEKSEIFDDQFSVERPDGSNFTLKIRSTKLEDSAMYFCASSGTGRSNYGYTFGSGTRLTVV.

This clone showed up just once. The gene calls are TRBV2 and TRBJ2-3; 11 bases map to TRBD2. V shed 2 bases, J shed 2 bases, and the junction held 12 bases outside the gene matches. The germline CDR1 and CDR2 sequences are SNHLY and FYNNEI. This CDR3 is 19 amino acids long. CDR3 protein: CASSESSGGIRGVTDTQYF. CDR3 DNA: TGTGCCAGCAGTGAATCTAGCGGGGGGATAAGAGGGGTCACAGATACGCAGTATTTT.

The J gene is TRBJ2-2, the V gene TRBV3-1 (or the pseudogene TRBV3-2), with a tentative D call TRBD1 (5 bases). The V and J ends lost 3 bases and 5 bases respectively, with 7 bases between them. CDR1 LGHDT and CDR2 YNNKEL come from the germline V gene (reference sequence). The CDR3 runs to 13 residues. The CDR3 sequence: CASSHRTTGELFF. The CDR3 DNA is TGTGCCAGCAGCCATAGGACAACCGGGGAGCTGTTTTTT.

This clone appeared once. The V and J genes are TRBV10-3 and TRBJ1-1; TRBD1 agrees at 7 bases. V lost 10 bases and J lost 0; bases outside the gene matches: 5. The germline CDR1 and CDR2 sequences are ENHRY and SYGVKD. This CDR3 has 13 amino acids. The CDR3 spells CAKQGKVNTEAFF. The CDR3 DNA is TGTGCCAAACAGGGGAAGGTGAACACTGAAGCTTTCTTT.

The rearrangement uses TRBV12-3 or TRBV12-4 and TRBJ2-1, with 7 bases that match TRBD2. The CDR3 has 13 amino acids. V lost 7 bases to trimming and J lost 6 bases; unmatched junction nucleotides: 6. The CDR3 DNA follows: TGTGCCAGCATAAGCCTAGCGGTCAATGAGCAGTTCTTC. Translation: CASISLAVNEQFF.

The chain carries TRBV27 and TRBJ2-7; 7 bases fit TRBD2. Germline lookup yields CDR1 MNHEY and CDR2 SMNVEV (reference sequence). The V segment lost 3 bases and the J segment 1 base; nucleotides outside the gene matches: 3. CDR3 length equals 14 residues. CDR3 sequence: CASSFSGGSYEQYF. The CDR3 bases are TGTGCCAGCAGTTTTTCCGGGGGGTCCTACGAGCAGTACTTC.

The V and J genes are TRBV11-3 and TRBJ1-1; no clear D. Looked up from germline, CDR1 is SGHNT and CDR2 is YENEEA. The CDR3 is 15 residues long. V shed 0 bases and J shed 1 base, with 9 bases lying between them. CDR3 bases: TGTGCCAGCAGCTTAGAGTACAGAACGAACACTGAAGCTTTCTTT. This gives the protein CASSLEYRTNTEAFF.